The 26 T cell receptor beta chains below come from one sample, sequenced in a study of blood T cell repertoires in COVID-19. Repertoires were generated with immunoSEQ multiplex PCR, while TCRdb's copy carries only in-frame clones and drops some. The sample holds about 39,000 clones, approximately 87% seen once. The sequenced sample was peripheral blood. The receptors originated from a man aged 45-65 years with active or convalescent COVID-19.

The genes are TRBV24-1 and TRBJ2-3, with D possibly matching TRBD1 (10 bases). V lost 5 bases, J lost 13 bases, and 15 bases lay in between. The CDR3 runs 12 residues. CDR1 KGHDR and CDR2 SFDVKD come from the germline V gene. This chain's CDR3 is CATSASGTGEYF. The CDR3 DNA reads TGTGCCACCAGTGCTAGCGGGACAGGGGAGTATTTT.

The chain combines TRBV9 with TRBJ2-3, with 7 bases identical to TRBD2. Looked up from germline, CDR1 is SGDLS and CDR2 is YYNGEE. The V gene end was trimmed by 3 bases and the J gene end by 0 bases; junction bases not matched to a gene: 16. The CDR3 loop spans 19 amino acids. The CDR3 DNA reads TGTGCCAGCAGCGCGACTGGGCTAGCGGCCGTGACTAGCACAGATACGCAGTATTTT. Translated: CASSATGLAAVTSTDTQYF.

The chain joins TRBV5-4 to TRBJ2-1, with 8 bases identical to TRBD2. This CDR3 spans 17 amino acids. Germline CDR1 reads SGHNT; CDR2 reads YYREEE (reference sequence). The V segment lost 0 bases and the J segment 6 bases; nucleotides outside the gene matches: 11. DNA for the CDR3: TGTGCCAGCAGCTTGGAAGTCGGGACTAGTGACGCCAATGAGCAGTTCTTC. Protein sequence: CASSLEVGTSDANEQFF.

Only a few counts were recorded for this clone. The chain recombines TRBV11-2 with TRBJ2-3, with 7 nucleotides matching TRBD2. Trimming removed 4 bases from V and 4 bases from J; junction bases left unmatched: 11. The germline V gene encodes CDR1 SGHAT and CDR2 FQNNGV. CDR3 length equals 16 residues. In nucleotides, the CDR3 is TGTGCCAGCAGCTCCCTTCGGGGGAGGGCCGCAGATACGCAGTATTTT. Translated: CASSSLRGRAADTQYF.

V is TRBV11-2 and J is TRBJ2-1; tentatively, D is TRBD1 (6 bases). This CDR3 comprises 13 residues. V lost 5 bases, J lost 4 bases, and 9 bases lay in between. The germline gives CDR1 SGHAT, CDR2 FQNNGV. CDR3 amino acids: CASSRTGYNEQFF. CDR3 DNA sequence: TGTGCCAGCAGCCGAACAGGGTACAATGAGCAGTTCTTC.

The chain links TRBV5-4 to TRBJ2-7; 8 positions agree with TRBD1. Trimming at V came to 4 bases and at J to 2 bases, leaving 8 bases not matched to a gene. The CDR3 loop spans 15 amino acids. CDR1 is SGHNT, CDR2 YYREEE, per germline (reference sequence). CDR3 sequence reads: CASSPQTGATYEQYF. CDR3 DNA: TGTGCCAGCAGCCCGCAGACAGGGGCCACCTACGAGCAGTACTTC.

The chain employs TRBV5-1 and TRBJ2-5; TRBD1 matches 10 bases. The CDR3 runs 14 residues. The V gene's germline CDR1 is SGHRS and CDR2 YFSETQ. Unmatched junction bases numbered 7, after V lost 6 bases and J lost 5 bases. The CDR3 bases are TGCGCCAGCACCGAGACAGGGGGCGAGGAGACCCAGTACTTC. Protein: CASTETGGEETQYF.

This chain links TRBV7-3 with TRBJ1-1, with 8 positions matching TRBD1. From germline, CDR1 is SGHTA and CDR2 FQGTGA. The CDR3 consists of 15 residues. With 4 bases clipped from V and 1 base from J, the junction kept 5 bases outside the gene matches. This CDR3 is CASSSGGAGNTEAFF. CDR3 in DNA: TGTGCCAGCAGCTCAGGGGGCGCGGGGAACACTGAAGCTTTCTTT.

This chain connects TRBV10-3 to TRBJ1-4, with D hard to call. V was cut by 2 bases and J by 5 bases, with 6 bases left in between. The CDR3 covers 13 residues. Per the germline V gene, CDR1 is ENHRY and CDR2 is SYGVKD. The CDR3 sequence is CAISEPRNEKLFF. In DNA form, the CDR3 reads TGTGCCATCAGTGAGCCGCGCAATGAAAAACTGTTTTTT.

The rearrangement uses TRBV18 and TRBJ1-5; TRBD1 agrees at 7 bases. The CDR3 length is 16 residues. With V trimmed by 5 bases and J by 1 base, 8 bases remained unmatched. Germline values: CDR1 KGHSH, CDR2 LQKENI. The CDR3 loop reads CASSGQTGISNQPQHF. The CDR3, as DNA: TGTGCCAGCTCAGGCCAGACAGGGATCAGCAATCAGCCCCAGCATTTT.

This chain uses TRBV5-5 with TRBJ2-1, with 9 bases aligning to TRBD1. The CDR3 totals 15 residues. Per the germline V gene, CDR1 is SGHKS and CDR2 is YYEKEE (reference sequence). V shed 4 bases, J shed 1 base, and the junction held 3 bases outside the gene matches. The DNA for the CDR3 is TGTGCCAGCAGCGCCGGGACAGGGTCCTACAATGAGCAGTTCTTC. It yields the protein CASSAGTGSYNEQFF.

This sequence joins TRBV7-9 and TRBJ2-1; 9 bases agree with TRBD2. CDR1 and CDR2 (germline): SEHNR, FQNEAQ (reference sequence). The CDR3 is 14 residues long. J was trimmed by 8 bases and V by 11 bases; bases with no gene match: 13. The chain's CDR3 is CAANRLAGHDEQFF. As DNA, the CDR3 is TGTGCCGCCAACCGGCTAGCGGGGCACGATGAGCAGTTCTTC.

This chain connects TRBV5-1 to TRBJ2-3; 9 bases fit TRBD1. This CDR3 comprises 15 residues. Looked up from germline, CDR1 is SGHRS and CDR2 is YFSETQ. Losses at the gene ends were 4 bases for V and 4 bases for J; bases not matched to a gene: 7. DNA of the CDR3: TGCGCCAGCAGCCGAAGACAGGGGGACGCAGATACGCAGTATTTT. It codes for CASSRRQGDADTQYF.

In its sample, this clone was seen a few times. The chain recombines TRBV28 with TRBJ2-2, with D unclear. The V end lost 6 bases, the J end lost 4 bases, and 6 bases lay between the germline ends. The germline CDR1 and CDR2 sequences are MDHEN and SYDVKM. CDR3 length: 12 residues. The CDR3 DNA reads as TGTGCCAGCAGCCTCGGCACCGGGGAGCTGTTTTTT. It yields the protein CASSLGTGELFF.

The chain joins TRBV14 to TRBJ2-1, with 7 bases lining up with TRBD2. This CDR3 spans 15 amino acids. Germline V CDR1 and CDR2: SGHDN, FVKESK. V shed 4 bases and J 1 base; nucleotides not matched to a gene: 4. The DNA of the CDR3 is TGTGCCAGCAGCCCCGGGGGGTCTTCCTACAATGAGCAGTTCTTC. Translated, it gives CASSPGGSSYNEQFF.

This clone showed up just a few times. The DNA of the CDR3 is TGTGCCAGCAGCGGGTGGGGACAGGGGGTTTCGGACACCGGGGAGCTGTTTTTT. It codes for CASSGWGQGVSDTGELFF. The chain joins TRBV5-4 to TRBJ2-2, with 11 nucleotides matching TRBD1. Germline-derived CDR1 and CDR2 are SGHNT and YYREEE (reference sequence). V lost 4 bases and J lost 3; bases outside the gene matches: 11. The CDR3 is 18 residues long.

The V and J genes are TRBV11-1 and TRBJ2-1; D remains unclear. The CDR3 totals 15 residues. Germline CDR1 SGHAT, CDR2 FQDESV (reference sequence). The germline V and J ends were trimmed by 5 bases and 3 bases, with 14 bases remaining between them. CDR3 sequence: CASSLRPPVYNEQFF. For the CDR3, the DNA is TGTGCCAGCAGCCTGAGGCCCCCGGTCTACAATGAGCAGTTCTTC. Variable domain in full (rest from reference TRBV11-1 and TRBJ2-1): EAEVAQSPRYKITEKSQAVAFWCDPISGHATLYWYRQILGQGPELLVQFQDESVVDDSQLPKDRFSAERLKGVDSTLKIQPAELGDSAMYLCASSLRPPVYNEQFFGPGTRLTVL.

The chain carries TRBV28 and TRBJ1-5; 7 bases match TRBD1. Trimming removed 6 bases from V and 5 bases from J; junction bases left unmatched: 13. This CDR3 contains 16 residues. Germline assignment: CDR1 MDHEN and CDR2 SYDVKM. The CDR3 loop reads CASSPSPYRGDQPQHF. For the CDR3, the DNA is TGTGCCAGCAGCCCCTCCCCTTACAGGGGTGATCAGCCCCAGCATTTT.

J is TRBJ1-2 and V is TRBV5-1; 8 positions match TRBD1. J lost 2 bases, V lost 3 bases, and 3 bases had no gene match. Germline loops: CDR1 SGHRS, CDR2 YFSETQ. The CDR3 sequence is 14 residues long. The CDR3 loop reads CASSSGQGNYGYTF. The CDR3 DNA sequence: TGCGCCAGCAGCTCCGGACAGGGAAACTATGGCTACACCTTC.

The gene calls are TRBV27 and TRBJ2-3, with 8 bases identical to TRBD1. V dropped 4 bases and J dropped 2; count of bases not matched to a gene: 8. Germline-derived CDR1 and CDR2 are MNHEY and SMNVEV (reference sequence). There are 16 residues in the CDR3. The CDR3 here is CASSYFQDRDTDTQYF. CDR3 nucleotides: TGTGCCAGCAGTTATTTCCAGGACAGGGACACAGATACGCAGTATTTT.

This clone was counted between two and nine times. V usage is TRBV7-3 and J usage is TRBJ2-1; maybe TRBD2 (6 bases). CDR1 is SGHTA, CDR2 FQGTGA, per germline. V lost 2 bases and J lost 0, with 8 bases in between. CDR3 size: 15 residues. As DNA, the CDR3 is TGTGCCAGCAGCTTACTGGGGGGCTCCTACAATGAGCAGTTCTTC. Residues: CASSLLGGSYNEQFF.

V is TRBV5-1 and J is TRBJ2-7; tentative D call: TRBD1 (7 bases). The V and J ends lost 6 bases and 4 bases respectively, with 17 bases between them. Germline CDR1 SGHRS, CDR2 YFSETQ. CDR3 length: 14 residues. The CDR3 bases are TGCGCCAGCACTCAGGGGGACTTCGGTTACGAGCAGTACTTC. It yields the protein CASTQGDFGYEQYF.

This rearrangement joins TRBV7-3 to TRBJ1-6, with 7 bases that match TRBD1. The germline CDR1 and CDR2 sequences are SGHTA and FQGTGA. V was clipped by 3 bases and J by 0 bases; unmatched bases: 11. The CDR3 covers 19 residues. In DNA form, the CDR3 reads TGTGCCAGCAGCTTTACCGGTTGGACAGGAAGCTCCTATAATTCACCCCTCCACTTT. Residues: CASSFTGWTGSSYNSPLHF.

The chain has TRBV7-9 and TRBJ2-1, with D tentatively TRBD1 (6 bases). Germline assignment: CDR1 SEHNR and CDR2 FQNEAQ (reference sequence). Deletions cut 5 bases from V and 4 bases from J, with 12 bases between. The CDR3 is made up of 14 amino acids. The CDR3 spells CASSLEQGYNEQFF. CDR3 coding DNA: TGTGCCAGCAGCCTTGAACAGGGATACAATGAGCAGTTCTTC. The full variable domain, in which reference TRBV7-9 and TRBJ2-1 provide the parts outside the CDR3, is DTGVSQNPRHKITKRGQNVTFRCDPISEHNRLYWYRQTLGQGPEFLTYFQNEAQLEKSRLLSDRFSAERPKGSFSTLEIQRTEQGDSAMYLCASSLEQGYNEQFFGPGTRLTVL.

J is TRBJ2-5 and V is TRBV5-1; 7 positions match TRBD1. The CDR3 totals 14 residues. The J segment lost 1 base and the V segment lost 4 bases, leaving 4 bases of the junction unmatched. Germline lookup yields CDR1 SGHRS and CDR2 YFSETQ. The CDR3 coding sequence is TGCGCCAGCAGCCCGAGGACAGGCCAAGAGACCCAGTACTTC. Encoded protein: CASSPRTGQETQYF.

The rearrangement uses TRBV11-2 and TRBJ2-1, with 9 bases fitting TRBD2. Germline CDR1 reads SGHAT; CDR2 reads FQNNGV. Losses at the gene ends were 5 bases for V and 0 bases for J; bases not matched to a gene: 8. This CDR3 has 17 residues. CDR3 protein: CASSPGGLASSYNEQFF. The CDR3 DNA is TGTGCCAGCAGCCCCGGGGGACTAGCCAGCTCCTACAATGAGCAGTTCTTC.